The T cell receptor beta chain under discussion was sequenced for a study of shared clonotypes between healthy human individuals. Germline loops: CDR1 MGHRA, CDR2 YSYEKL. The CDR3 covers 18 residues. Unmatched junction bases numbered 10, after V lost 4 bases and J lost 4 bases. Replicate PCRs were loaded with 250 to 300 ng DNA from unsorted PBMC, around 30,000 T cell genomes. Unsorted PBMCs provided DNA that was sequenced on ten immunoSEQ deep assay plates. The repertoire was sequenced with immunoSEQ multiplex PCR; TCRdb's copy has only in-frame clones and lacks some. Of under 600,000 clones listed, roughly 79% were seen once; the top ten hold around 12%.

The source is a woman in her forties in good health. Some clones in this sample may be carry-over from other donors' samples. Sequenced sample: PBMCs. This sequence joins TRBV4-1 and TRBJ2-1; 13 positions agree with TRBD2. CDR3 nucleotide sequence: TGCGCCAGCAGCCCAAACTACCCGGGACTAGCGGGATACAATGAGCAGTTCTTC. Amino acids: CASSPNYPGLAGYNEQFF.